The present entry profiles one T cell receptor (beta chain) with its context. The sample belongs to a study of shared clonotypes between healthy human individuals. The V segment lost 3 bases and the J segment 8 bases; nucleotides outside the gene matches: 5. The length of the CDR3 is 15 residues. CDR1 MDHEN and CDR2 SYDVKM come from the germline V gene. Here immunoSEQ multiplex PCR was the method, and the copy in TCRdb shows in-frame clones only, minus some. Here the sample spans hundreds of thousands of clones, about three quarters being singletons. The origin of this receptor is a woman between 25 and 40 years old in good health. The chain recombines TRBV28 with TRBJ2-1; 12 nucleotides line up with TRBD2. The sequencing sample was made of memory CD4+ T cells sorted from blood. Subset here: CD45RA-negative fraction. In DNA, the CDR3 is TGTGCCAGCAGTTTGGCGGCTAGCGGGAGGGATGAGCAGTTCTTC. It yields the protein CASSLAASGRDEQFF.